These T cell receptor beta chains were read from a single sample in a study of beta chain features in type 1 diabetes. This table comes from immunoSEQ multiplex PCR, and its TCRdb copy is limited to in-frame clones, with some not included. The sample has more than 300,000 clones; 8% are singletons. Sample: central memory CD4+ T cells from blood. Receptors were obtained from a woman aged 18-35 years in good health. The conserved cysteine and the conserved F or W are not part of the CDR3 here. Clone size is not always given. Where it is, it says once, few, many or a class for expanded clones.

J gene: TRBJ1-1; clone size: few; V gene: TRBV28; CDR3 protein: ASSPLGQGTEAF
J gene: TRBJ2-5; clone size: many; V gene: TRBV7-6; CDR3 protein: ASSLGQILETQY
J gene: TRBJ2-7; clone size: many; V gene: TRBV5-1; CDR3 protein: ANLQTGSNYEQY
J gene: TRBJ2-6; clone size: many; V gene: TRBV7-2; CDR3 protein: ASRITSGTSSGANVLT
J gene: TRBJ2-1; clone size: few; V gene: TRBV2; CDR3 protein: ASTLADAYNEQF
J gene: TRBJ2-1; clone size: few; V gene: TRBV14; CDR3 protein: ASSQLALTRGYNEQF
J gene: TRBJ2-4; clone size: -; V gene: TRBV27; CDR3 protein: ASSLRDPAKNIQY
J gene: TRBJ1-2; clone size: many; V gene: TRBV28; CDR3 protein: ASTGTYGYT
J gene: TRBJ2-6; clone size: many; V gene: TRBV11-2; CDR3 protein: ASSAGISGANVLT
J gene: TRBJ2-7; clone size: few; V gene: TRBV5-6; CDR3 protein: ASSLWGRLSYEQY
J gene: TRBJ2-1; clone size: -; V gene: TRBV4-1; CDR3 protein: ASSRQREGYNEQF
J gene: TRBJ1-5; clone size: -; V gene: TRBV28; CDR3 protein: ASSLREGWQPQH
J gene: TRBJ1-2; clone size: few; V gene: TRBV7-2; CDR3 protein: ASSLTNYGYT
J gene: TRBJ2-5; clone size: -; V gene: TRBV6-6; CDR3 protein: ASTRKGGAETQY